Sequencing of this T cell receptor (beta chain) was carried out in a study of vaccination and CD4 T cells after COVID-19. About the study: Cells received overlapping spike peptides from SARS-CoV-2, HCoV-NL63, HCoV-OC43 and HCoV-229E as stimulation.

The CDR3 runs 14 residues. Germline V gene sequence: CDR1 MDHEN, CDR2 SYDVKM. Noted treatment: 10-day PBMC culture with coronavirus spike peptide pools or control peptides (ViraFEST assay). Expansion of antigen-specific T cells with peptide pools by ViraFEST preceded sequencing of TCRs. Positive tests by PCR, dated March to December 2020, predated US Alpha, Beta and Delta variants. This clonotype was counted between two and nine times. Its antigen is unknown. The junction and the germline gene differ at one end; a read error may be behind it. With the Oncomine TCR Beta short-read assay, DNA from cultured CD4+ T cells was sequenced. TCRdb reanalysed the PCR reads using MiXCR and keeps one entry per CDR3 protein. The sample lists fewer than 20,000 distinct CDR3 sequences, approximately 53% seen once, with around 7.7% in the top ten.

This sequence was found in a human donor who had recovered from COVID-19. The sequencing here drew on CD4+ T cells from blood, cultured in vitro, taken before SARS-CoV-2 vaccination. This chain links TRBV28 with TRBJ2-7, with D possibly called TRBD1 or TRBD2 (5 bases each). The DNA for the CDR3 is TGTGCCAGCAGTTTTCGAGGGGCCAACCCAGGGCAGTACTTT. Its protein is CASSFRGANPGQYF.